These T cell receptor beta chains were read from a single sample in a study of blood T cell repertoires in COVID-19. Here immunoSEQ multiplex PCR was the method, and the copy in TCRdb shows in-frame clones only, minus some. The sample yields 130,000 to 150,000 clones, around 79% seen once. What was sequenced was peripheral blood. The source of these receptors is a man over 45 with active or convalescent COVID-19. Both conserved end residues are part of each CDR3. D genes are given only for firm matches. Clone size is shown for a subset of rows, as once, few, many or a class of expanded clone.

v_gene,abundance,d_gene,j_gene,CDR3nt,CDR3aa
TRBV4-1,few,TRBD2,TRBJ2-2,TGCGCCAGCAGCCAAGATGGGGCGGGAGACCAAACTCCCCGGTTTTTT,CASSQDGAGDQTPRFF
TRBV7-6,-,TRBD1,TRBJ2-4,TGTGCCAGCAGCTTAAGTTACGGACAGGGTAGCGACATTCAGTACTTC,CASSLSYGQGSDIQYF
TRBV7-3,-,TRBD1,TRBJ1-2,TGTGCCAGCAGCCCAACAGGGGGCGCGAACTATGGCTACACCTTC,CASSPTGGANYGYTF
TRBV11-3,once,-,TRBJ2-1,TGTGCCAGCAGCCTTCTGGTGGGGGCACAATATGAGCAGTTCTTC,CASSLLVGAQYEQFF
TRBV28,-,TRBD1,TRBJ1-2,TGTGCCAGCGGGACAGTGACTTATGGCTACACCTTC,CASGTVTYGYTF
TRBV28,-,TRBD1,TRBJ1-4,TGTGCCAGCAGCCCGCCGGACAGGGGGCGACTGTTTTTT,CASSPPDRGRLFF
TRBV27,once,-,TRBJ2-3,TGTGCCAGCAGTTTATCTGGGCGGGCGGTTTATACGCAGTATTTT,CASSLSGRAVYTQYF
TRBV27,-,-,TRBJ2-1,TGTGCCAGCAGTCGAGTTGAGGGAGAGCAGTTCTTC,CASSRVEGEQFF
TRBV18,-,-,TRBJ1-2,TGTGCCAGCTCACCCTCAAACTACAGGGCGTACTATGGCTACACCTTC,CASSPSNYRAYYGYTF
TRBV29-1,-,TRBD1,TRBJ2-5,TGCAGCGTTGAAGACCTACAGGGGACGAACGGGGAGACCCAGTACTTC,CSVEDLQGTNGETQYF
TRBV5-1,once,-,TRBJ2-7,TGCGCCAGCAGCTTAGGGGTAGGCGACTACGAGCAGTACTTC,CASSLGVGDYEQYF
TRBV19,-,-,TRBJ2-7,TGTGCCAGTAGTATAAGGACTGGGGCCTACGAGCAGTACTTC,CASSIRTGAYEQYF
TRBV9,many,-,TRBJ1-3,TGTGCCAGCAGCGAGCGATGGGGAAACACCATATATTTT,CASSERWGNTIYF
TRBV9,-,TRBD2,TRBJ2-3,TGTGCCAGCAGCCCCCTCCCGGGACTAGCGGCTAGCACAGATACGCAGTATTTT,CASSPLPGLAASTDTQYF
TRBV9,few,TRBD2,TRBJ2-1,TGTGCCAGCAGCGTAGAGCCTAGCGGGATCTACAATGAGCAGTTCTTC,CASSVEPSGIYNEQFF
TRBV15,-,-,TRBJ2-2,TGTGCCACCAGCAGAGACCGGAGGACCGGGGAGCTGTTTTTT,CATSRDRRTGELFF
TRBV11-2,-,-,TRBJ2-7,TGTGCCAGCAGCTCTGGAGCTACGAACTCCTACGAGCAGTACTTC,CASSSGATNSYEQYF
TRBV10-3,-,TRBD1,TRBJ1-3,TGTGCCATCAGTGGTTTCAGCAGGGGGCAAGGAAACACCATATATTTT,CAISGFSRGQGNTIYF
TRBV19,-,TRBD2,TRBJ2-1,TGTGCCAGTAGAATAATGGGGGAGGGCCAAAATGAGCAGTTCTTC,CASRIMGEGQNEQFF
TRBV27,-,TRBD2,TRBJ2-1,TGTGCCAGCAGTTTATCCGATACTAGCGGGAGGGCGAATGAGCAGTTCTTC,CASSLSDTSGRANEQFF
TRBV6-5,once,TRBD1,TRBJ1-5,TGTGCCAGCAGCAGGACAGGGGGCGACGGTCAGCCCCAGCATTTT,CASSRTGGDGQPQHF
TRBV30,-,TRBD1,TRBJ1-1,TGTGCCTGGAGTGCCAGGGGGGTGACGGCTTTCTTT,CAWSARGVTAFF
TRBV27,-,-,TRBJ1-2,TGTGCCAGCAGTCCGCCAGGGGAGGGCAACTATGGCTACACCTTC,CASSPPGEGNYGYTF
TRBV6-5,-,TRBD2,TRBJ2-7,TGTGCCAGCAGTTACCCCACCACTAGCGGGGACTACGAGCAGTACTTC,CASSYPTTSGDYEQYF
TRBV19,-,TRBD2,TRBJ2-1,TGTGCCAGTAGTTTCTCGGGACTAGCGGGTACCTACAATGAGCAGTTCTTC,CASSFSGLAGTYNEQFF
TRBV7-8,once,-,TRBJ1-6,TGTGCCAGCAGCTTTGGATTTTCAGGCTATAATTCACCCCTCCACTTT,CASSFGFSGYNSPLHF
TRBV19,-,TRBD2,TRBJ2-5,TGTGCCAGTAGTATTGGGGGACTAGCGGGAACAGAGACCCAGTACTTC,CASSIGGLAGTETQYF
TRBV27,-,TRBD1,TRBJ1-5,TGTGCCAGCTCGCGGAGTTCAGGGGGAATCAATCAGCCCCAGCATTTT,CASSRSSGGINQPQHF
TRBV5-6,-,-,TRBJ2-5,TGTGCCAGCAGTCCTACGGAGAAAGAGACCCAGTACTTC,CASSPTEKETQYF
TRBV3-1/TRBV3-2,few,TRBD2,TRBJ2-1,TGTGCCAGCAGCCCGAGGACTAGCTCGAATGAGCAGTTCTTC,CASSPRTSSNEQFF
TRBV21-1,many,-,TRBJ2-1,TGTGCCAGCCGTCGGGGGGGCAATGAGCAGTTCTTC,CASRRGGNEQFF
TRBV4-1,-,TRBD2,TRBJ2-2,TGCGCCAGCAGCCAGCCGGGACTAGCGGGAGGGCGCACCGGGGAGCTGTTTTTT,CASSQPGLAGGRTGELFF
TRBV9,-,TRBD2,TRBJ2-1,TGTGCCAGCAGCCAGAGCGGGACCAGCTACAATGAGCAGTTCTTC,CASSQSGTSYNEQFF
TRBV3-1/TRBV3-2,few,TRBD2,TRBJ2-3,TGTGCCAGCAGCCAAGATGGACTAGGGGCGGCAGATACGCAGTATTTT,CASSQDGLGAADTQYF
TRBV7-9,-,TRBD1,TRBJ1-4,TGTGCCAGCAGCAACCGGGACAGGAATGAAAAACTGTTTTTT,CASSNRDRNEKLFF
TRBV7-6,-,-,TRBJ1-3,TGTGCCAGCAGCTCCCCCGAGGGCCACTCTGGAAACACCATATATTTT,CASSSPEGHSGNTIYF
TRBV5-1,once,TRBD2,TRBJ2-1,TGCGCCAGCAGCTATAGCGGGAGTCGAGGCAATGAGCAGTTCTTC,CASSYSGSRGNEQFF
TRBV6-2/TRBV6-3,-,-,TRBJ1-2,TGTGCCAGCAACCCCAGGGGCCGATCTAACTATGGCTACACCTTC,CASNPRGRSNYGYTF
TRBV6-5,few,-,TRBJ1-5,TGTGCCAGCAGTTCTATCCCCAACAATCAGCCCCAGCATTTT,CASSSIPNNQPQHF
TRBV2,few,-,TRBJ2-5,TGTGCCAGCAGTAGGGGTTGGGAGACCCAGTACTTC,CASSRGWETQYF
TRBV6-5,-,TRBD1,TRBJ1-2,TGTGCCAGCAGTTGGACAGGGAACGATGGCTACACCTTC,CASSWTGNDGYTF
TRBV11-3,once,TRBD1,TRBJ2-3,TGTGCCAGCAGCCCAAGGGACAGAGCAGATACGCAGTATTTT,CASSPRDRADTQYF
TRBV15,-,-,TRBJ1-5,TGTGCCACCAGCAGAGATCGACTGCTTAATCAGCCCCAGCATTTT,CATSRDRLLNQPQHF
TRBV24-1,few,-,TRBJ2-7,TGTGCCACCAGTGATACCCAAGACAGGCGCTACGAGCAGTACTTC,CATSDTQDRRYEQYF
TRBV6-5,-,-,TRBJ1-2,TGTGCCAGCTCAAGCGGGACACTTGCTAACTATGGCTACACCTTC,CASSSGTLANYGYTF
TRBV5-1,-,-,TRBJ1-6,TGCGCCAGCAGCTTGGTGCCAAGCGAGAATTCACCCCTCCACTTT,CASSLVPSENSPLHF
TRBV27,once,TRBD1,TRBJ2-1,TGTGCCAGCAGTCCGGGACAGGTCTACAATGAGCAGTTCTTC,CASSPGQVYNEQFF
TRBV4-1,once,-,TRBJ2-3,TGCGCCAGCAGCCCCGAGAACACAGATACGCAGTATTTT,CASSPENTDTQYF
TRBV6-5,few,-,TRBJ1-5,TGTGCCAGCAGGGACATCCGGTGGGGCGATCAGCCCCAGCATTTT,CASRDIRWGDQPQHF
TRBV19,-,-,TRBJ2-1,TGTGCCAGTAGTAGGGGCGGCGACAATGAGCAGTTCTTC,CASSRGGDNEQFF
TRBV28,-,-,TRBJ1-3,TGTGCCAGCAGTTCCCCGGGAGCTGGAAACACCATATATTTT,CASSSPGAGNTIYF
TRBV24-1,-,TRBD2,TRBJ2-3,TGTGCCACCAGTGAGGCCGGGACTAGCGGGAGGGTCAGCGGCACAGATACGCAGTATTTT,CATSEAGTSGRVSGTDTQYF
TRBV19,-,TRBD1,TRBJ2-2,TGTGCCAGTAGACCGGGACAGGGGGCGATCGGGGAGCTGTTTTTT,CASRPGQGAIGELFF
TRBV19,few,-,TRBJ1-5,TGTGCCAGTAGTATAGATTATAGTGCAATCTGGCCCCAGCATTTT,CASSIDYSAIWPQHF
TRBV29-1,-,-,TRBJ2-5,TGCAGCGTTTTCCCTTTACAGGGGAGGTACCGAGAGACCCAGTACTTC,CSVFPLQGRYRETQYF
TRBV3-1/TRBV3-2,-,-,TRBJ2-3,TGTGCCAGCAGCCAAGATTGGGGGGGCACAGATACGCAGTATTTT,CASSQDWGGTDTQYF
TRBV4-1,-,TRBD1,TRBJ2-7,TGCGCCAGCAGCCAAGATTGGACAGGGGGCGGAGAGCAGTACTTC,CASSQDWTGGGEQYF
TRBV5-1,-,-,TRBJ2-7,TGCGCCAGCAGCTCTCATACCGCTACCTACGAGCAGTACTTC,CASSSHTATYEQYF
TRBV28,few,TRBD1,TRBJ1-5,TGTGCCAGCAGCTCCACAGACAGGGGACCCGATCAGCCCCAGCATTTT,CASSSTDRGPDQPQHF